This T cell receptor (beta chain) came from a study of cytomegalovirus exposure and HLA in healthy donors. This CDR3 has 18 residues. A remark on this clone: Its matching antigen is unknown.

Regarding the study as a whole: Researchers reported from a later analysis that most CMV-associated TCR beta chains appeared HLA-restricted.

Amplification used 60 Vbeta primers and 13 Jbeta primers. Methods used by the authors: Unique TCR beta chains totaled roughly 80 million in a later count, with roughly 12 million of them shared. Some clones are missing from TCRdb's copy, which holds only in-frame ones; the method was immunoSEQ multiplex PCR. That table gives V, J and clone size, and the DNA gave D and trimming. The sample consists of about 100,000 clones, about 77% of them appearing once. The chain uses TRBV21-1 and TRBJ2-7; the table calls TRBD2, which could not be checked here. TRBV21-1 is a documented pseudogene. The material sequenced was PBMCs. The TCR originated in a woman in her forties or fifties in good health and CMV-seropositive. The CDR3 sequence is CASSKVGGKPPIHYEQYF. The CDR3 DNA reads TGTGCCAGCAGCAAAGTGGGGGGTAAGCCACCAATCCACTACGAGCAGTACTTC.